This T cell receptor (beta chain) was observed in a study of cytomegalovirus exposure and HLA in healthy donors. It was with 60 Vbeta and 13 Jbeta primers that the PCR ran. The table came from immunoSEQ multiplex PCR; TCRdb's copy has only in-frame clones and leaves some out. Of 100,000 or so clones listed, 60% to 85% are singletons. Of note for this clone: Its antigen remains unidentified.

The CDR3 extends over 15 amino acids. CDR1 is SGHTA, CDR2 FQGNSA, per germline. After removal of 5 bases from V and 2 bases from J, the junction contained 8 bases not matched to a gene. Study-level findings and limits: A missense variant in DCLRE1C was later tied to TCR beta V- and J-gene trimming. In vitro checks showed that a few CMV-associated chains really do target CMV antigens. Later work found that TCR association rates differed between HLA loci; DRB1 had the most and HLA-C the fewest.

The receptor's source is a male donor in good health and CMV-seronegative. Sample: PBMCs. This chain connects TRBV7-2 to TRBJ2-5; 7 bases fit TRBD1. DNA of the CDR3: TGTGCCAGCAGCCCCGGGGACAGCCTACAAGAGACCCAGTACTTC. Amino acids: CASSPGDSLQETQYF.